One and the same sample provided the 3 T cell receptor beta chains below, sequenced in a study of T cell repertoires in cytomegalovirus infection (dated by TCRdb to the late 2010s). TCRdb lists the instrument as Illumina HiSeq 1500. TCRdb reprocessed the public reads (quality trimming at Q25 with fastp, clone calling with MiXCR) and kept in-frame beta chains. Rows with a matching CDR3 protein are joined into one entry that keeps the most common DNA and genes. In all, the sample holds around 170,000 distinct CDR3 sequences, and roughly an eighth of those were seen once. 25% to 30% of the sample is taken by the ten largest. Material for sequencing was PBMCs. These receptors originate from a human donor in good health (CMV status not recorded). Some clones in this sample may be carry-over from other donors' samples.

This clonotype was detected ten times or more. The chain has TRBV7-9 and TRBJ2-5; D is perhaps TRBD2 (6 bases). Germline V gives CDR1 SEHNR, CDR2 FQNEAQ (reference sequence). Trimming took 0 bases from V and 8 from J, leaving 13 bases between them. The CDR3 is made up of 14 amino acids. CDR3 in DNA: TGTGCCAGCAGCTTAGCGGAGGACTACCTAACCCAGTACTTC. Amino acids: CASSLAEDYLTQYF.

The V and J genes are TRBV4-3 and TRBJ2-7; D gene unclear. Germline V gives CDR1 LGHNA, CDR2 YSLEER. V was shortened by 1 base and J by 6 bases, with 10 bases between the two germline ends. The CDR3 consists of 13 residues. Here the CDR3 reads CASSQGLVLEQYF. The CDR3 DNA sequence: TGCGCCAGCAGCCAAGGACTGGTTCTCGAGCAGTACTTC.

This clonotype was detected a few times. The genes are TRBV29-1 and TRBJ2-7, with 9 bases aligning to TRBD1. V was pared by 4 bases and J by 0 bases, with 4 bases of the junction left unmatched. Per the germline V gene, CDR1 is SQVTM and CDR2 is ANQGSEA. This CDR3 contains 14 residues. CDR3 residues: CSVARTGASYEQYF. The CDR3 DNA reads as TGCAGCGTTGCCAGGACAGGGGCCTCCTACGAGCAGTACTTC.